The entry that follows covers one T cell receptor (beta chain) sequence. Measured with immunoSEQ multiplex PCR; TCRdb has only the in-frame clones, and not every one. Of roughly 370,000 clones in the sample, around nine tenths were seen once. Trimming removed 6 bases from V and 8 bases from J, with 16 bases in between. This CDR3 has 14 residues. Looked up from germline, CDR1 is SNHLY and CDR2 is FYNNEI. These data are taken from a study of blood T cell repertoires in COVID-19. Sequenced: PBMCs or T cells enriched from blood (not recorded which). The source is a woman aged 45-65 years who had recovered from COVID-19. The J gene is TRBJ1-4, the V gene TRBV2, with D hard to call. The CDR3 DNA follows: TGTGCCAGCAGCAAGGGAGGAGAGTGGGAAAAACTGTTTTTT. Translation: CASSKGGEWEKLFF.